This T cell receptor (beta chain) was documented in a study of technical replicates of blood from several donors. The CDR3 contains 15 residues. Germline V gene sequence: CDR1 SGHAT, CDR2 FQNNGV. V lost 4 bases and J lost 0; bases outside the gene matches: 4. Clones were read by immunoSEQ multiplex PCR, and TCRdb kept only the in-frame ones, dropping some. The data contain roughly 79,000 clones, around 91% of them singletons. The gene calls are TRBV11-2 and TRBJ2-3; TRBD2 agrees at 7 bases. The sample was T cells isolated from PBMCs. This TCR was sampled from a human donor in good health. Some clones in this sample may be carry-over from other donors' samples. CDR3 amino acids: CASSYLGRSTDTQYF. Written as DNA, the CDR3 is TGTGCCAGCAGCTACCTCGGGAGGAGCACAGATACGCAGTATTTT. Full variable domain (remainder filled in from reference TRBV11-2 and TRBJ2-3): EAGVAQSPRYKIIEKRQSVAFWCNPISGHATLYWYQQILGQGPKLLIQFQNNGVVDDSQLPKDRFSAERLKGVDSTLKIQPAKLEDSAVYLCASSYLGRSTDTQYFGPGTRLTVL.